The 14 T cell receptor beta chains below come from one sample, sequenced in a study of shared clonotypes between healthy human individuals (dated by TCRdb to 2018 to 2021). The library was obtained by the immunoSEQ multiplex PCR assay. Sourced from immuneACCESS, this table was stored by TCRdb with only in-frame sequences that have V and J called. A share of the clones is absent; for the studies checked, an unresolved V gene accounts for under half, and the remainder has no known explanation. In this sample the table shows over 2 million clones, 92% of which occur a single time. Clones ranked in the top ten supply 0.37% of the sample. The specimen was naive CD4+ T cells from PBMCs. Per the publication, the cell subset or site label means: CD45RA+ positively selected. The origin of the receptors is a man aged 18 to 35 in good health. Some clones in this sample may be carry-over from other donors' samples.

The chain carries TRBV18 and TRBJ1-4; D remains ambiguous. Germline-derived CDR1 and CDR2 are KGHSH and LQKENI. Trimming removed 3 bases at V and 0 bases at J, with 17 bases between. This CDR3 has 18 residues. As DNA, the CDR3 is TGTGCCAGCTCACCTGGGCAAGGGAGCGACCCAACTAATGAAAAACTGTTTTTT. Translated: CASSPGQGSDPTNEKLFF.

V and J are TRBV15 and TRBJ1-5, with D uncertain. The V gene's germline CDR1 is LNHNV and CDR2 YYDKDF (reference sequence). This CDR3 has 13 residues. With 9 bases removed from V and 2 bases from J, the gap between germline ends came to 11 bases. The CDR3 sequence is CATNMDGNQPQHF. For the CDR3, the DNA is TGTGCCACTAACATGGATGGCAATCAGCCCCAGCATTTT.

The sample holds one count of this clone. The rearrangement uses TRBV4-1 and TRBJ2-1; D is possibly TRBD2 (5 bases). The CDR3 spans 17 residues. V lost 2 bases to trimming and J lost 1 base, with 15 bases between them. Germline V gives CDR1 MGHRA, CDR2 YSYEKL. CDR3 nucleotides: TGCGCCAGCAGCCAACTGTGGGTGACTAATTCCTACAATGAGCAGTTCTTC. Its translation: CASSQLWVTNSYNEQFF.

The genes are TRBV6-5 and TRBJ1-1; D perhaps matches TRBD1 (6 bases). CDR3 length: 13 amino acids. The germline V gene has CDR1 MNHEY and CDR2 SVGAGI. Trimming left V 7 bases short and J 4 bases short, with 13 bases between. This chain's CDR3 is CASTGTWGTEAFF. The DNA for the CDR3 is TGTGCCAGCACCGGGACATGGGGCACTGAAGCTTTCTTT.

This chain connects TRBV18 to TRBJ1-4; unclear D gene. Germline V lookup: CDR1 KGHSH, CDR2 LQKENI. The CDR3 covers 13 residues. V was shortened by 8 bases and J by 4 bases, with 11 bases between the two germline ends. CDR3 region: CASGGSNNEKLFF. The CDR3 DNA sequence: TGTGCCAGCGGTGGGTCGAATAATGAAAAACTGTTTTTT.

Comment on this clone: This sample also contains other DNA sequences that code for the same CDR3. The chain uses TRBV11-3 and TRBJ2-1; the match to TRBD2 covers 7 bases. This CDR3 spans 14 amino acids. CDR1 is SGHNT and CDR2 is YENEEA in the germline V gene. After removal of 1 base from V and 4 bases from J, the junction contained 1 base not matched to a gene. CDR3 sequence: CASSLAGGYNEQFF. The CDR3 coding sequence is TGTGCCAGCAGCTTAGCGGGAGGATACAATGAGCAGTTCTTC.

The chain joins TRBV19 to TRBJ2-5; D is uncertain. CDR3 size: 15 residues. The ends were cut back, 10 bases at V and 7 bases at J, with 25 bases in the middle. The germline CDR1 and CDR2 sequences are LNHDA and SQIVND (reference sequence). The CDR3: CATSVGGARPGTQYF. CDR3 DNA sequence: TGTGCCACCTCCGTGGGTGGCGCCAGACCGGGGACCCAGTACTTC.

The rearrangement uses TRBV28 and TRBJ2-7, with TRBD2 matching over 7 bases. Losses at the gene ends were 8 bases for V and 3 bases for J; bases not matched to a gene: 16. Germline V gives CDR1 MDHEN, CDR2 SYDVKM. CDR3 length: 16 amino acids. The CDR3 here is CASRPGGSLWVYEQYF. In nucleotides, the CDR3 is TGTGCCAGCCGCCCGGGGGGTTCCCTTTGGGTCTACGAGCAGTACTTC.

This clone was picked up a small number of times. The CDR3 DNA reads as TGTGCCAGTAGAGAATCAGGGGCTTCTAATGAAAAACTGTTTTTT. Translating it yields CASRESGASNEKLFF. The chain uses TRBV2 and TRBJ1-4; weak D call: TRBD1 (6 bases). V was clipped by 9 bases and J by 3 bases, with 17 bases between them. The CDR3 loop spans 15 amino acids. Germline V gene lookup returns CDR1 SNHLY and CDR2 FYNNEI.

A single count supports this clone. This chain links TRBV5-1 with TRBJ2-2; 10 bases align to TRBD1. Looked up from germline, CDR1 is SGHRS and CDR2 is YFSETQ. The length of the CDR3 is 17 residues. Germline trimming cut 0 bases from V and 3 bases from J; bases unmatched to any gene: 5. Here the CDR3 DNA reads TGCGCCAGCAGCTTGGGGGACAGGGGCTCGTACACCGGGGAGCTGTTTTTT. Translating gives CASSLGDRGSYTGELFF.

V gene TRBV10-3 combines with J gene TRBJ1-5; 7 nucleotides align to TRBD1. The CDR3 sequence is 14 residues long. The germline V gene has CDR1 ENHRY and CDR2 SYGVKD. The ends lost 6 bases at V and 1 base at J; junction bases unmatched: 3. CDR3 nucleotide sequence: TGTGCCATCAGGGGGACAGACAGCAATCAGCCCCAGCATTTT. It specifies CAIRGTDSNQPQHF.

The chain combines TRBV7-3 with TRBJ2-1; 11 bases fit TRBD2. Germline values: CDR1 SGHTA, CDR2 FQGTGA. Germline trimming cut 4 bases from V and 10 bases from J; bases unmatched to any gene: 3. The CDR3 runs 13 residues. For the CDR3, the DNA is TGTGCCAGCAGCTCGGGACTAGCGGCAGAGCAGTTCTTC. Its translation is CASSSGLAAEQFF.

The chain is built from TRBV28 and TRBJ1-1; 7 positions match TRBD1. Germline CDR1 and CDR2: MDHEN and SYDVKM. The J segment lost 5 bases and the V segment lost 8 bases, leaving 14 bases of the junction unmatched. CDR3 length equals 15 residues. In DNA form, the CDR3 reads TGTGCCAGCCTTTTAGGGGGCGCCTTGGGAACTGAAGCTTTCTTT. Its protein product is CASLLGGALGTEAFF.

The gene calls are TRBV21-1 and TRBJ2-7; the table's D call, TRBD1, was not checked against the DNA. TRBV21-1 is flagged as a pseudogene. This CDR3 has 15 amino acids. CDR3 in amino acids: CASKNGQGRSYEQYF. The CDR3 DNA reads TGTGCCAGCAAAAACGGGCAGGGCCGCTCCTACGAGCAGTACTTC.